One and the same sample provided the 8 T cell receptor beta chains below, sequenced in a study of blood T cells in healthy people across ages. It was with a sample-barcoded 5' primer and a J-beta primer mix that a second PCR of roughly 6 to 11 cycles was run. MiXCR, run by TCRdb on the 5' RACE reads, gives a single entry per CDR3 protein. In the table there are some 890,000 distinct CDR3 sequences, 25% to 35% of which are singletons. Another study also made use of these data, one on T cells of mothers and their children.

The sequenced sample was blood. The source of these receptors is a woman in her thirties or forties in good health.

This clonotype was picked up one time. The J gene is TRBJ1-2, the V gene TRBV3-1; no definite D call. The CDR3 spans 14 residues. The germline V gene has CDR1 LGHDT and CDR2 YNNKEL (reference sequence). Trimming removed 4 bases from V and 4 bases from J, with 13 bases in between. The CDR3 here is CASSRWTFPYGYTF. CDR3 DNA: TGTGCCAGCAGCCGATGGACCTTCCCCTATGGCTACACCTTC.

The gene calls are TRBV10-3 and TRBJ2-5; perhaps TRBD2 as D (7 bases). Trimming stripped 5 bases from V and 1 base from J, with 17 bases between. The CDR3 consists of 16 residues. The V gene's germline CDR1 is ENHRY and CDR2 SYGVKD. CDR3 residues: CAISQNLGGAQETQYF. The CDR3 region has the DNA TGTGCCATCAGTCAGAATTTAGGGGGGGCCCAAGAGACCCAGTACTTC.

Notes on this clonotype: A junction boundary mismatches the germline segment, possibly from a read error. The chain recombines TRBV27 with TRBJ1-2; D call uncertain. Per the germline V gene, CDR1 is MNHEY and CDR2 is SMNVEV (reference sequence). The CDR3 is 14 residues long. In DNA form, the CDR3 reads TGTGCCGGCAGGATAGGGATCTCATCGGATGGCTACACCTTC. This encodes CAGRIGISSDGYTF.

This clonotype was found many times. The chain uses TRBV7-2 and TRBJ1-2; D unresolved. The germline V and J ends were trimmed by 1 base and 2 bases, with 14 bases remaining between them. This CDR3 contains 16 residues. Germline CDR1 SGHTA, CDR2 FQGNSA. The chain's CDR3 is CASSLGIGGLNYGYTF. CDR3 coding DNA: TGTGCCAGCAGCTTAGGTATAGGAGGGCTCAACTATGGCTACACCTTC.

The chain has TRBV7-6 and TRBJ1-1, with D perhaps matching TRBD1 (5 bases). Trimming left V 5 bases short and J 1 base short, with 23 bases between. This CDR3 is built from 18 residues. Germline values: CDR1 SGHVS, CDR2 FNYEAQ. As DNA, the CDR3 is TGTGCCAGCAGCCCTTCCAATTTTGAGGGGAACACGAACACTGAAGCTTTCTTT. Its protein product is CASSPSNFEGNTNTEAFF.

This clonotype has ten or more counts. This rearrangement joins TRBV12-3 or TRBV12-4 to TRBJ2-4; TRBD1 aligns across 9 bases. The CDR3 has 14 residues. Trimming at V came to 6 bases and at J to 7 bases, leaving 7 bases not matched to a gene. The chain's CDR3 is CASRPGTGKNIQYF. In nucleotides, the CDR3 is TGTGCCAGCAGACCCGGGACAGGGAAGAACATTCAGTACTTC.

On this clonotype itself: The DNA is omitted, as the CDR3 cannot be located on it reliably, and the CDR3 follows TCRdb's listing. The chain couples TRBV7-2 to TRBJ1-2; whether TRBD1, the table's D call, matches the DNA was not checked. The CDR3 length is 16 residues, termini included. Germline V lookup: CDR1 SGHTA, CDR2 FQGNSA. CDR3 sequence: CASSLVGRGSKRGHTF.

This clonotype showed up just a few times. The J gene is TRBJ1-5, the V gene TRBV2; perhaps TRBD1 as D (5 bases). CDR1 is SNHLY, CDR2 FYNNEI, per germline. CDR3 length: 16 amino acids. The V and J ends lost 9 bases and 0 bases respectively, with 18 bases between them. DNA for the CDR3: TGTGCCAGTGCGCAAGAGGGACGGATTAGCAATCAGCCCCAGCATTTT. Translating it yields CASAQEGRISNQPQHF.